This T cell receptor beta chain came from a study of T cell responses to AZD1222 COVID-19 vaccine. Study overall: The analysis combined second doses at about 4 or about 12 weeks. General study findings and limits: Most donors were white British, females outnumbered males, and clonal diversity was possibly underestimated. Just a handful of people given AZD1222 tested seropositive at baseline. Dominant CD4 TCR responses targeted spike regions 160-218 and 743-854.

Germline CDR1 and CDR2: SGDLS and YYNGEE. Trimming removed 4 bases at V and 0 bases at J, with 25 bases between. The length of the CDR3 is 19 residues. To note about this clone: Its specificity is not known.

Data came from immunoSEQ multiplex PCR; TCRdb stores just in-frame clones and leaves some out. The sample has over 150,000 clones; 85% to 90% are singletons. The sequenced sample was peripheral blood, obtained on day 0 of AZD1222 vaccination. V gene TRBV9 combines with J gene TRBJ1-1, with a tentative D call TRBD1 (5 bases). The clonotype originates from an adult in good health. The CDR3 nucleotides are TGTGCCAGCAGCCACAACGGGGCCAGCCCCTACCCTTTGAACACTGAAGCTTTCTTT. Its protein product is CASSHNGASPYPLNTEAFF.